The source of this T cell receptor (beta chain) is a study of post-analysis software for immune sequencing data. Study-level information: Recorded disease courses covered relapsing-remitting, secondary progressive and progressive-relapsing multiple sclerosis. Some patients had no subtype annotation.

For this clonotype: The antigen remains undetermined.

Regarding the study as a whole: Under F measure analysis, samples from one preparation batch co-clustered strongly. Roughly five TRBV segments appeared more often in patients than in controls, and TRBV5-6, TRBV5-1 and TRBV20-1 were among these. Compared with controls, patients showed significantly lower normalized Chao1 diversity.

Germline V gene data show CDR1 as DFQATT and CDR2 as SNEGSKA (reference sequence). The CDR3 totals 14 residues. J was trimmed by 6 bases and V by 3 bases; bases with no gene match: 5. The authors incorporated unique molecular identifiers into the TCR beta cDNA libraries. It was from roughly 1 to 10 million T cells that 500,000 to 600,000 cDNA molecules came. TCRdb analysed the PCR reads with MiXCR anew, one entry per CDR3 protein. The sample gives about 820,000 distinct CDR3 sequences, under 70% of which show up once; 4.6% is in the top ten. The sequence was collected from a girl aged 5-17 years with multiple sclerosis. This chain uses TRBV20-1 with TRBJ2-1, with 10 nucleotides matching TRBD2. The sequenced sample consisted of blood. CDR3 sequence: CSARGSGRVNEQFF. The CDR3 region has the DNA TGCAGTGCTAGGGGGAGCGGGAGGGTCAATGAGCAGTTCTTC.